A single sample is the source of the 4 T cell receptor beta chains below, sequenced in a study of spatial heterogeneity in lung cancer. Study conclusions and caveats: Counts that tracked tumor mutation counts were those of expanded intratumoral alpha and beta TCRs.

Time point noted: sample taken at primary tumor resection. Their antigens remain unidentified. TCRdb reprocessed the 5' RACE reads with MiXCR, giving one entry per CDR3 protein. Here the sample spans around 15,000 distinct CDR3 sequences, 6.5% to 8.5% being singletons. Here the sequenced sample was lung tumor tissue, taken at surgery. The receptor set was obtained from a female donor with early-stage non-small cell lung cancer.

In this sample, this clonotype turned up many times. Within a library made for alpha chains, this beta chain is off target, and its count is uninformative. J is TRBJ2-7 and V is TRBV27; TRBD1 aligns across 8 bases. V dropped 7 bases and J dropped 6; count of bases not matched to a gene: 8. This CDR3 is 13 amino acids long. CDR1 is MNHEY, CDR2 SMNVEV, per germline (reference sequence). The CDR3 protein is CASTRTQGGEQYF. The CDR3 bases are TGTGCCAGCACCCGAACACAGGGGGGCGAGCAGTACTTC.

Ten or more counts support this clonotype. Since it is a stray read in a library aimed at alpha chains, this beta chain has a size that is not meaningful. J is TRBJ1-3 and V is TRBV18, with 12 bases identical to TRBD1. Germline CDR1 KGHSH, CDR2 LQKENI. The CDR3 extends over 17 amino acids. V lost 4 bases to trimming and J lost 0 bases; unmatched junction nucleotides: 4. CDR3 protein: CASSQGQGASSGNTIYF. CDR3 coding DNA: TGTGCCAGCTCACAGGGACAGGGGGCCTCCTCTGGAAACACCATATATTTT.

The sample holds many counts of this clonotype. Since the library was made to target alpha chains, this beta chain is a stray read and its abundance is not meaningful. The chain joins TRBV3-1 to TRBJ1-1; weak D call: TRBD1 (6 bases). V gave up 2 bases and J gave up 1 base, with 17 bases separating them. The CDR3 runs 17 residues. Germline V CDR1 and CDR2: LGHDT, YNNKEL (reference sequence). The CDR3 sequence is CASSQFQGGRGNTEAFF. CDR3 in DNA: TGTGCCAGCAGCCAATTCCAAGGGGGACGGGGGAACACTGAAGCTTTCTTT.

This clonotype is medium-sized in the sample. Since the library was made to target alpha chains, this beta chain is a stray read and its abundance is not meaningful. This chain uses TRBV29-1 with TRBJ1-5; a weak D match, TRBD1 (5 bases). Germline CDR1 reads SQVTM; CDR2 reads ANQGSEA. V was shortened by 1 base and J by 13 bases, with 11 bases between the two germline ends. The length of the CDR3 is 11 residues. The chain's CDR3 is CSVEVGAAQHF. The CDR3 DNA reads TGCAGCGTTGAAGTAGGGGCAGCTCAGCATTTT.